Below, 26 T cell receptor beta chains from the same sample are listed, as sequenced in a study of shared clonotypes between healthy human individuals. Clones were read by immunoSEQ multiplex PCR, and TCRdb kept only the in-frame ones, dropping some. This table has hundreds of thousands of clones, approximately 75% appearing once. The sample comprised memory CD4+ T cells sorted from blood. Specified subset: CD45RA-negative fraction. These receptors originate from a woman in her twenties or thirties in good health.

The chain carries TRBV25-1 and TRBJ2-1; 13 positions agree with TRBD2. V dropped 3 bases and J dropped 9; count of bases not matched to a gene: 2. The CDR3 runs 14 residues. Per the germline V gene, CDR1 is MGHDK and CDR2 is SYGVNS. CDR3 residues: CASSETSGRFEQFF. CDR3 in DNA: TGTGCCAGCAGTGAGACTAGCGGGAGGTTTGAGCAGTTCTTC.

This rearrangement joins TRBV5-5 to TRBJ2-7, with D possibly TRBD1 on 6 matching bases. Looked up from germline, CDR1 is SGHKS and CDR2 is YYEKEE (reference sequence). V gave up 4 bases and J gave up 0 bases, with 11 bases separating them. The CDR3 runs 14 residues. CDR3 nucleotide sequence: TGTGCCAGCAGCCAACAGGGTCTCTCCTACGAGCAGTACTTC. Residues: CASSQQGLSYEQYF.

This clone was counted between two and nine times. The gene calls are TRBV27 and TRBJ2-5, with D tentatively TRBD2 (5 bases). Germline lookup yields CDR1 MNHEY and CDR2 SMNVEV (reference sequence). Trimming removed 6 bases at V and 3 bases at J, with 20 bases between. The CDR3 loop spans 16 amino acids. The CDR3 DNA is TGTGCCAGCAGGGCTAGACCGGGGAATCGAGAAGAGACCCAGTACTTC. Translated: CASRARPGNREETQYF.

V and J are TRBV5-1 and TRBJ2-2; the D gene is possibly TRBD1 (5 bases). With 5 bases removed from V and 3 bases from J, the gap between germline ends came to 11 bases. CDR1 is SGHRS and CDR2 is YFSETQ in the germline V gene. This CDR3 has 14 amino acids. CDR3 region: CASRATGHTGELFF. The CDR3 nucleotides are TGCGCCAGCAGAGCAACAGGTCACACCGGGGAGCTGTTTTTT.

This clone was detected once. The chain combines TRBV7-9 with TRBJ1-1; no firm D call. The CDR3 runs to 14 residues. CDR1 is SEHNR, CDR2 FQNEAQ, per germline (reference sequence). V dropped 4 bases and J dropped 11 bases, with 20 bases sitting between them. This CDR3 is CASSSEQWLRYAFF. Written as DNA, the CDR3 is TGTGCCAGCAGCTCTGAACAATGGCTTCGCTACGCTTTCTTT. The variable domain in full, with the rest retrieved from reference TRBV7-9 and TRBJ1-1, is DTGVSQNPRHKITKRGQNVTFRCDPISEHNRLYWYRQTLGQGPEFLTYFQNEAQLEKSRLLSDRFSAERPKGSFSTLEIQRTEQGDSAMYLCASSSEQWLRYAFFGQGTRLTVV.

CDR3 residues: CASRPGQGSTYEQYF. The CDR3 DNA reads as TGTGCCAGTCGTCCGGGACAGGGGTCCACCTACGAGCAGTACTTC. V is TRBV6-1 and J is TRBJ2-7; 10 bases line up with TRBD1. The V gene's germline CDR1 is MNHNS and CDR2 SASEGT. The CDR3 is 15 residues long. Losses at the gene ends were 9 bases for V and 2 bases for J; bases not matched to a gene: 10.

V and J are TRBV9 and TRBJ2-2; TRBD2 matches at 9 bases. CDR3 size: 15 residues. Germline values: CDR1 SGDLS, CDR2 YYNGEE. Unmatched junction bases numbered 6, after V lost 2 bases and J lost 7 bases. DNA for the CDR3: TGTGCCAGCAGCGTTGCTAGCGGGAAGGGCGGGGAGCTGTTTTTT. Protein: CASSVASGKGGELFF.

The rearrangement uses TRBV2 and TRBJ2-2, with no clear D. Germline CDR1 SNHLY, CDR2 FYNNEI. The CDR3 runs to 12 residues. With 1 base removed from V and 3 bases from J, the gap between germline ends came to 0 bases. The DNA for the CDR3 is TGTGCCAGCAGTGAAGACACCGGGGAGCTGTTTTTT. Protein: CASSEDTGELFF.

The chain has TRBV7-6 and TRBJ2-5; 11 nucleotides line up with TRBD2. This CDR3 region has 16 residues. The germline CDR1 and CDR2 sequences are SGHVS and FNYEAQ. J gave up 5 bases and V 8 bases, and 13 bases lay outside the gene matches. This chain's CDR3 is CASRGLAGPTQETQYF. CDR3 sequence (DNA): TGTGCCAGCCGCGGACTAGCGGGCCCGACCCAGGAGACCCAGTACTTC.

This sequence joins TRBV18 and TRBJ2-7; no firm D call. Between the trimmed V and J ends, which lost 3 bases and 7 bases, there was a span of 13 bases. The CDR3 has 13 residues. The germline V gene encodes CDR1 KGHSH and CDR2 LQKENI. The CDR3 nucleotides read TGTGCCAGCTCACCGGGGTCGGGTGGTGAGCAGTACTTC. This translates into CASSPGSGGEQYF.

The chain carries TRBV6-5 and TRBJ2-1, with 9 bases matching TRBD2. V was pared by 6 bases and J by 2 bases, with 5 bases of the junction left unmatched. CDR3 length equals 15 residues. Germline CDR1 is MNHEY and CDR2 is SVGAGI. CDR3 loop: CASRLAGETYNEQFF. The CDR3 DNA reads as TGTGCCAGCAGATTAGCGGGAGAAACCTACAATGAGCAGTTCTTC.

This clone was found many times. The identical CDR3 is also encoded by other nucleotide sequences in the sample. This chain connects TRBV9 to TRBJ2-2; D call uncertain. Trimming pared 1 base from V and 5 bases from J, leaving 6 bases between. This CDR3 is 13 amino acids long. Germline CDR1 is SGDLS and CDR2 is YYNGEE. CDR3 protein: CASSVQGTGELFF. The CDR3 nucleotides are TGTGCCAGCAGCGTACAAGGGACCGGGGAGCTGTTTTTT.

V usage is TRBV5-4 and J usage is TRBJ2-1; 10 bases agree with TRBD2. The CDR3 totals 15 residues. The germline V gene encodes CDR1 SGHNT and CDR2 YYREEE (reference sequence). Unmatched junction bases numbered 2, after V lost 3 bases and J lost 2 bases. As DNA, the CDR3 is TGTGCCAGCAGCTCTGGACTAGCGGCCTACAATGAGCAGTTCTTC. Its translation is CASSSGLAAYNEQFF.

The CDR3 reads CASSSPDRVTGNTIYF. The CDR3 nucleotides are TGTGCCAGTAGTTCCCCGGACAGGGTGACGGGAAACACCATATATTTT. The chain joins TRBV19 to TRBJ1-3, with 8 positions matching TRBD1. CDR1 is LNHDA and CDR2 is SQIVND in the germline V gene (reference sequence). With V trimmed by 5 bases and J by 4 bases, 10 bases remained unmatched. This CDR3 comprises 16 residues.

This clone was counted only a few times. The V and J genes are TRBV11-3 and TRBJ2-3; TRBD2 matches at 7 bases. The CDR3 is 14 residues long. V was clipped by 5 bases and J by 6 bases; unmatched bases: 8. The germline CDR1 and CDR2 sequences are SGHNT and YENEEA. As DNA, the CDR3 is TGTGCCAGCAGCACCGGGGGGAGTCAGGATACGCAGTATTTT. Translating gives CASSTGGSQDTQYF. The full variable domain, rest sourced from reference TRBV11-3 and TRBJ2-3, is EAGVVQSPRYKIIEKKQPVAFWCNPISGHNTLYWYLQNLGQGPELLIRYENEEAVDDSQLPKDRFSAERLKGVDSTLKIQPAELGDSAVYLCASSTGGSQDTQYFGPGTRLTVL.

This clone occurred a few times. V usage is TRBV5-5 and J usage is TRBJ2-5; perhaps TRBD2 as D (6 bases). This CDR3 contains 15 residues. Germline loops: CDR1 SGHKS, CDR2 YYEKEE (reference sequence). V was cut by 0 bases and J by 5 bases, with 14 bases left in between. The CDR3 region is CASSLATLGGETQYF. Here the CDR3 DNA reads TGTGCCAGCAGCTTGGCCACTCTTGGGGGGGAGACCCAGTACTTC.

This clone was counted between two and nine times. This chain links TRBV7-8 with TRBJ1-1; TRBD1 is a possible D gene (6 bases). V gave up 3 bases and J gave up 5 bases, with 19 bases separating them. The CDR3 loop spans 16 amino acids. Germline V gene sequence: CDR1 SGHVS, CDR2 FQNEAQ. The CDR3 here is CASSFGGGQVRTEAFF. CDR3 DNA sequence: TGTGCCAGCAGCTTTGGGGGGGGCCAGGTACGGACTGAAGCTTTCTTT.

The genes are TRBV25-1 and TRBJ2-7; TRBD1 is a possible D gene (5 bases). This CDR3 is built from 15 residues. With 1 base removed from V and 6 bases from J, the gap between germline ends came to 16 bases. Germline assignment: CDR1 MGHDK and CDR2 SYGVNS. The CDR3 is CASSEFMGPRVEQYF. The CDR3, as DNA: TGTGCCAGCAGTGAATTTATGGGGCCCCGGGTCGAGCAGTACTTC.

The CDR3 is CASSMLAESGNEQFF. CDR3 DNA sequence: TGTGCCAGTAGTATGCTGGCGGAATCAGGAAATGAGCAGTTCTTC. This rearrangement joins TRBV19 to TRBJ2-1; D is undetermined. Germline V lookup: CDR1 LNHDA, CDR2 SQIVND (reference sequence). The V end lost 3 bases, the J end lost 7 bases, and 16 bases lay between the germline ends. This CDR3 has 15 amino acids.

The chain links TRBV28 to TRBJ1-2, with D possibly matching TRBD1 (6 bases). Germline assignment: CDR1 MDHEN and CDR2 SYDVKM. V was pared by 6 bases and J by 1 base, with 18 bases between. CDR3 size: 16 residues. The chain's CDR3 is CASSIQAMGHNYGYTF. CDR3 nucleotides: TGTGCCAGCAGCATACAAGCGATGGGACATAACTATGGCTACACCTTC.

The chain employs TRBV18 and TRBJ1-3; TRBD1 might be the D (5 bases). Germline CDR1 and CDR2: KGHSH and LQKENI. V lost 6 bases to trimming and J lost 11 bases, with 20 bases between them. This CDR3 has 14 amino acids. The CDR3, as DNA: TGTGCCAGCTCCCCGACAGTATTAGGTTCCGCCATATATTTT. This sequence encodes CASSPTVLGSAIYF.

As to this clone: One end of the junction varies from germline; a read error may be responsible. The chain employs TRBV10-3 and TRBJ2-7, with D possibly called TRBD1 or TRBD2 (5 bases each). The germline gives CDR1 ENHRY, CDR2 SYGVKD. CDR3 length: 14 amino acids. The CDR3 loop is CAISRDLFSSEQYF. The CDR3 DNA is TGTGCCATCAGTAGGGACCTGTTTTCCTCCGAGCAGTACTTC.

CDR3 protein: CASTIWTGGPNTEAFF. In DNA, the CDR3 is TGTGCCAGTACCATCTGGACAGGGGGACCGAACACTGAAGCTTTCTTT. This chain joins TRBV19 and TRBJ1-1; 10 bases align to TRBD1. The germline gives CDR1 LNHDA, CDR2 SQIVND (reference sequence). This CDR3 is 16 amino acids long. V shed 7 bases, J shed 1 base, and the junction held 9 bases outside the gene matches.

This clone was picked up one time. J is TRBJ1-1 and V is TRBV6-5; TRBD1 matches 8 bases. The trim removed 5 bases at V and 0 bases at J, leaving 5 bases unmatched. CDR3 length: 15 amino acids. Per germline, CDR1 MNHEY and CDR2 SVGAGI. The DNA of the CDR3 is TGTGCCAGCAGTCGACAGGGGACGATGAACACTGAAGCTTTCTTT. Translated: CASSRQGTMNTEAFF.

This chain connects TRBV6-1 to TRBJ1-4; D is possibly TRBD1 (6 bases). From germline, CDR1 is MNHNS and CDR2 SASEGT. This CDR3 is built from 18 residues. The V gene lost 3 bases and the J gene lost 1 base, with 18 bases spanning the gap. CDR3 DNA: TGTGCCAGCAGTGATGGGACATCAGGAGTGTTAACTAATGAAAAACTGTTTTTT. This sequence encodes CASSDGTSGVLTNEKLFF.

The chain links TRBV10-2 to TRBJ2-5; 9 positions match TRBD2. The last part of the DNA fits TRBJ2-7 better; the J call may be wrong. This CDR3 region has 15 residues. CDR1 is WSHSY, CDR2 SAAADI, per germline. This CDR3 is CASSERASGRNEQYF. The CDR3, as DNA: TGCGCCAGCAGTGAGAGGGCGAGCGGGAGGAACGAGCAGTACTTC.